The rows below give T cell receptor beta chains drawn from one sample of a study of human T cells and chemical hapten exposure. TCRdb re-called the RACE reads with MiXCR, one entry per CDR3 protein. This sample has 180,000 or so distinct CDR3 sequences, with under 25% found just once. This specimen was whole blood, taken in connection with sensitization to the hapten diphenylcyclopropenone (DPC). The receptors originated from a woman between 50 and 59 years old with alopecia areata. Some clones in this sample may be carry-over from other donors' samples. The CDR3 runs from the conserved cysteine through the conserved F or W. The order of the fields is J gene, clone size, D gene, V gene, CDR3 DNA, CDR3 protein. A D gene is named only where the DNA matches it firmly. Size values are once, few and many counts, or a class for expanded clones, and some rows have none.

J gene: TRBJ1-4
clone size: many
D gene: -
V gene: TRBV5-1
CDR3 DNA: TGCGCCAGCAGCTCGGACAGTTATAATGAAAAACTGTTTTTT
CDR3 protein: CASSSDSYNEKLFF

J gene: TRBJ2-1
clone size: -
D gene: TRBD2
V gene: TRBV27
CDR3 DNA: TGTGCCAGCAGTCCCTCGGGACTAGCGGGAGATTTCGTCAATGAGCAGTTCTTC
CDR3 protein: CASSPSGLAGDFVNEQFF

J gene: TRBJ1-1
clone size: -
D gene: -
V gene: TRBV11-2
CDR3 DNA: TGTGCCAGCAGCCCGTTAGGTCTTCGGGGATCCACTGAAGCTTTCTTT
CDR3 protein: CASSPLGLRGSTEAFF

J gene: TRBJ2-5
clone size: few
D gene: TRBD2
V gene: TRBV3-1
CDR3 DNA: TGTGCCAGCAGCCGTCGACTAGCGGGATTCCAAGAGACCCAGTACTTC
CDR3 protein: CASSRRLAGFQETQYF

J gene: TRBJ2-2
clone size: few
D gene: TRBD2
V gene: TRBV20-1
CDR3 DNA: TGCAGTGCTCTCCGGGGTAGCGGGAGGGCCTACACCGGGGAGCTGTTTTTT
CDR3 protein: CSALRGSGRAYTGELFF

J gene: TRBJ2-7
clone size: -
D gene: TRBD2
V gene: TRBV7-6
CDR3 DNA: TGTGCCAGCAGTAGCGGGGGACTCACCTCCTACGAGCAGTACTTC
CDR3 protein: CASSSGGLTSYEQYF

J gene: TRBJ1-4
clone size: -
D gene: -
V gene: TRBV3-1
CDR3 DNA: TGTGCCAGCAGCCAAGGCGTATCGCAGGCAAAACTGTTTTTT
CDR3 protein: CASSQGVSQAKLFF

J gene: TRBJ2-3
clone size: many
D gene: -
V gene: TRBV25-1
CDR3 DNA: TGTGCCAGCAGTGAAGGGGGTCCTTGGACGTACACAGATACGCAGTATTTT
CDR3 protein: CASSEGGPWTYTDTQYF

J gene: TRBJ1-3
clone size: -
D gene: -
V gene: TRBV3-1
CDR3 DNA: TGTGCCAGCACCCAGGGCTCTGGAAACACCATATATTTT
CDR3 protein: CASTQGSGNTIYF

J gene: TRBJ2-3
clone size: few
D gene: TRBD2
V gene: TRBV15
CDR3 DNA: TGTGCCACCAGCACCGGGACTAGCGGACAACGCACAGATACGCAGTATTTT
CDR3 protein: CATSTGTSGQRTDTQYF

J gene: TRBJ2-1
clone size: few
D gene: -
V gene: TRBV29-1
CDR3 DNA: TGCAGCGTTGAAGTGAGCTCCTACAATGAGCAGTTCTTC
CDR3 protein: CSVEVSSYNEQFF

J gene: TRBJ2-7
clone size: few
D gene: -
V gene: TRBV5-1
CDR3 DNA: TGCGCCAGCAGCTCCATACCGGGACTGGATTCCTACGAGCAGTACTTC
CDR3 protein: CASSSIPGLDSYEQYF

J gene: TRBJ2-3
clone size: few
D gene: TRBD2
V gene: TRBV20-1
CDR3 DNA: TGCAGTGCTCGGCGGGAGGTAGGCGGCACAGATACGCAGTATTTT
CDR3 protein: CSARREVGGTDTQYF

J gene: TRBJ2-2
clone size: -
D gene: TRBD1
V gene: TRBV2
CDR3 DNA: TGTGCCAGCAGTGGACAGGGGGCGATCGGGGAGCTGTTTTTT
CDR3 protein: CASSGQGAIGELFF

J gene: TRBJ2-1
clone size: -
D gene: TRBD2
V gene: TRBV7-2
CDR3 DNA: TGTGCCAGCAGCTTAGATTGGGGGGGCAATGAGCAGTTCTTC
CDR3 protein: CASSLDWGGNEQFF

J gene: TRBJ2-3
clone size: -
D gene: -
V gene: TRBV7-3
CDR3 DNA: TGTGCCAGCAGCTTAGGCGGGGTGAGCACAGATACGCAGTATTTT
CDR3 protein: CASSLGGVSTDTQYF

J gene: TRBJ2-1
clone size: few
D gene: TRBD2
V gene: TRBV7-9
CDR3 DNA: TGTGCCAGCAGCTTAATCCTAGCGGGAGGGCCGGACGAGCAGTTCTTC
CDR3 protein: CASSLILAGGPDEQFF

J gene: TRBJ2-1
clone size: -
D gene: -
V gene: TRBV20-1
CDR3 DNA: TGCAGTGCTGTTGGGGGGGGGCCCAGCAACTACAATGAGCAGTTCTTC
CDR3 protein: CSAVGGGPSNYNEQFF

J gene: TRBJ2-3
clone size: -
D gene: TRBD2
V gene: TRBV12-3/TRBV12-4
CDR3 DNA: TGTGCCAGCAGCATACTAGCGGGAGGGTTTGTAGATACGCAGTATTTT
CDR3 protein: CASSILAGGFVDTQYF

J gene: TRBJ1-1
clone size: -
D gene: -
V gene: TRBV2
CDR3 DNA: TGTGCCAGCAGCCTCCGTCCAGCTTTCTTT
CDR3 protein: CASSLRPAFF

J gene: TRBJ2-2
clone size: few
D gene: TRBD2
V gene: TRBV10-2
CDR3 DNA: TGCGCCAGCAGTGTAGAGGCGGGAGTTGTCGGGTCGCTGTTTTTT
CDR3 protein: CASSVEAGVVGSLFF

J gene: TRBJ1-5
clone size: few
D gene: -
V gene: TRBV28
CDR3 DNA: TGTGCCAGCCTTACTAAGGGTCAGCCCCAGCATTTT
CDR3 protein: CASLTKGQPQHF

J gene: TRBJ2-1
clone size: -
D gene: -
V gene: TRBV11-2
CDR3 DNA: TGTGCCAGCAGCTTAGGGGTAGGAGGGAAGGAGCAGTTCTTC
CDR3 protein: CASSLGVGGKEQFF

J gene: TRBJ2-7
clone size: few
D gene: TRBD2
V gene: TRBV4-2
CDR3 DNA: TGTGCCAGCAGCCAAGTTCAAGGGGCGGGAGCCTACGAGCAGTACTTC
CDR3 protein: CASSQVQGAGAYEQYF

J gene: TRBJ1-4
clone size: few
D gene: -
V gene: TRBV5-1
CDR3 DNA: TGCGCCAGCAGCTCGGACGGGGGGCAAGAAAAACTGTTTTTT
CDR3 protein: CASSSDGGQEKLFF

J gene: TRBJ1-1
clone size: -
D gene: -
V gene: TRBV5-1
CDR3 DNA: TGCGCCAGCAGCTATGTACCAGACAGGAACACTGAAGCTTTCTTT
CDR3 protein: CASSYVPDRNTEAFF

J gene: TRBJ2-5
clone size: few
D gene: -
V gene: TRBV7-9
CDR3 DNA: TGTGCCAGCAGGCCCCCCCTGAGGGGAGGAGAGACCCAGTACTTC
CDR3 protein: CASRPPLRGGETQYF

J gene: TRBJ2-1
clone size: -
D gene: TRBD2
V gene: TRBV20-1
CDR3 DNA: TGCAGTGCTAGAACTTTTAGCGCCTCGACTAGCGGGGTAAACAATGAGCAGTTCTTC
CDR3 protein: CSARTFSASTSGVNNEQFF

J gene: TRBJ1-2
clone size: many
D gene: TRBD1
V gene: TRBV5-1
CDR3 DNA: TGCGCCAGCAGCTTGGGACAGGGGGCCTATGGCTACACCTTC
CDR3 protein: CASSLGQGAYGYTF

J gene: TRBJ1-6
clone size: -
D gene: -
V gene: TRBV11-2
CDR3 DNA: TGTGCCAGCAGCTTGGTAGATTCACCCCTCCACTTT
CDR3 protein: CASSLVDSPLHF

J gene: TRBJ1-2
clone size: -
D gene: -
V gene: TRBV3-1
CDR3 DNA: TGTGCCAGCAGCCAGGGACCTGACTATGGCTACACCTTC
CDR3 protein: CASSQGPDYGYTF

J gene: TRBJ2-4
clone size: -
D gene: -
V gene: TRBV29-1
CDR3 DNA: TGCAGCGTTGAAATCGCGGAAAACATTCAGTACTTC
CDR3 protein: CSVEIAENIQYF

J gene: TRBJ1-1
clone size: few
D gene: TRBD1
V gene: TRBV11-3
CDR3 DNA: TGTGCCAGCAGCCCCAGGACAGGAACTGAAGCTTTCTTT
CDR3 protein: CASSPRTGTEAFF

J gene: TRBJ1-4
clone size: few
D gene: -
V gene: TRBV9
CDR3 DNA: TGTGCCAGCAGCGGCGGGACGGGGACGATCCTTACTAATGAAAAACTGTTTTTT
CDR3 protein: CASSGGTGTILTNEKLFF

J gene: TRBJ1-3
clone size: -
D gene: TRBD1
V gene: TRBV5-6
CDR3 DNA: TGTGCCAGCAGCTCCCAGGGGGCGCAAGGAAACACCATATATTTT
CDR3 protein: CASSSQGAQGNTIYF

J gene: TRBJ2-1
clone size: -
D gene: TRBD2
V gene: TRBV19
CDR3 DNA: TGTGCCAGTAGTATAGGTCTACTAGCGGGAGTGTTTGGAACAGACGGGAATGAGCAGTTCTTC
CDR3 protein: CASSIGLLAGVFGTDGNEQFF

J gene: TRBJ2-1
clone size: medium-sized
D gene: -
V gene: TRBV7-9
CDR3 DNA: TGTGCCAGCAGCTTAAGGGGCGAGGGACCCTACAATGAGCAGTTCTTC
CDR3 protein: CASSLRGEGPYNEQFF

J gene: TRBJ1-1
clone size: few
D gene: -
V gene: TRBV18
CDR3 DNA: TGTGCCAGCTCACAGAATGGGATTAGTGAAGCTTTCTTT
CDR3 protein: CASSQNGISEAFF

J gene: TRBJ1-1
clone size: -
D gene: -
V gene: TRBV12-3/TRBV12-4
CDR3 DNA: TGTGCCAGCAGTTTAACGGGGACTTCGAGTGAAGCTTTCTTT
CDR3 protein: CASSLTGTSSEAFF

J gene: TRBJ2-7
clone size: -
D gene: -
V gene: TRBV7-9
CDR3 DNA: TGTGCCAGCAGCTTCACTAGTACCGCCTACGAGCAGTACTTC
CDR3 protein: CASSFTSTAYEQYF

J gene: TRBJ1-5
clone size: -
D gene: TRBD1
V gene: TRBV20-1
CDR3 DNA: TGCAGTGCTGGACCACAGGGGCGGCCCCAGCATTTT
CDR3 protein: CSAGPQGRPQHF

J gene: TRBJ2-2
clone size: few
D gene: -
V gene: TRBV9
CDR3 DNA: TGTGCCAGCAGCGCAACCGGGGAGCTGTTTTTT
CDR3 protein: CASSATGELFF

J gene: TRBJ2-2
clone size: -
D gene: -
V gene: TRBV20-1
CDR3 DNA: TGCAGTGCTAGGGATACCAACACCGGGGAGCTGTTTTTT
CDR3 protein: CSARDTNTGELFF

J gene: TRBJ1-2
clone size: -
D gene: -
V gene: TRBV14
CDR3 DNA: TGTGCCAGCAGCCAAGACCCATATGGCTACACCTTC
CDR3 protein: CASSQDPYGYTF

J gene: TRBJ2-3
clone size: few
D gene: -
V gene: TRBV20-1
CDR3 DNA: TGCAGTGCTAGAAAGGACCATACGCAGTATTTT
CDR3 protein: CSARKDHTQYF

J gene: TRBJ1-3
clone size: -
D gene: TRBD1
V gene: TRBV5-1
CDR3 DNA: TGCGCCAGCAGCTTGGGGACAGGGTCAAACACCATATATTTT
CDR3 protein: CASSLGTGSNTIYF

J gene: TRBJ1-2
clone size: -
D gene: TRBD1
V gene: TRBV20-1
CDR3 DNA: TGCAGTGCTTCCCGGGACAGGGTAGGCTATGGCTACACCTTC
CDR3 protein: CSASRDRVGYGYTF

J gene: TRBJ2-1
clone size: -
D gene: -
V gene: TRBV6-5
CDR3 DNA: TGTGCCACCTCGCGCCGGCCCCACAATGAGCAGTTCTTC
CDR3 protein: CATSRRPHNEQFF

J gene: TRBJ2-1
clone size: -
D gene: -
V gene: TRBV5-1
CDR3 DNA: TGCGCCAGCAGCTTCTTGAGAAACAATGAGCAGTTCTTC
CDR3 protein: CASSFLRNNEQFF

J gene: TRBJ2-2
clone size: -
D gene: -
V gene: TRBV12-3/TRBV12-4
CDR3 DNA: TGTGCCAGCATCTTTGGGGGGAACCGGGAGCTGTTTTTT
CDR3 protein: CASIFGGNRELFF

J gene: TRBJ2-2
clone size: few
D gene: -
V gene: TRBV5-1
CDR3 DNA: TGCGCCAGCAGCTTCAAGAACGGGGAGCTGTTTTTT
CDR3 protein: CASSFKNGELFF

J gene: TRBJ1-1
clone size: -
D gene: -
V gene: TRBV25-1
CDR3 DNA: TGTGCCAGCAGTCCTCTGGGACGGGCGGACACTGAAGCTTTCTTT
CDR3 protein: CASSPLGRADTEAFF

J gene: TRBJ2-1
clone size: -
D gene: TRBD2
V gene: TRBV30
CDR3 DNA: TGTGCCTGGAGTTTACTAGCGGGAGCGTACAATGAGCAGTTCTTC
CDR3 protein: CAWSLLAGAYNEQFF

J gene: TRBJ2-5
clone size: -
D gene: -
V gene: TRBV7-9
CDR3 DNA: TGTGCCAGCACCGCGAAACAGGAGAAAGAGACCCAGTACTTC
CDR3 protein: CASTAKQEKETQYF

J gene: TRBJ1-1
clone size: -
D gene: TRBD1
V gene: TRBV10-3
CDR3 DNA: TGTGCCACCACAGGGGGAGAGGACACTGAAGCTTTCTTT
CDR3 protein: CATTGGEDTEAFF

J gene: TRBJ2-1
clone size: few
D gene: TRBD2
V gene: TRBV20-1
CDR3 DNA: TGCAGTGCTACTACCCTAGGGAGGGGATGGGATGAGCAGTTCTTC
CDR3 protein: CSATTLGRGWDEQFF

J gene: TRBJ2-1
clone size: -
D gene: -
V gene: TRBV20-1
CDR3 DNA: TGCAGTGCTAGGGAGGAGGGAGAAAAGGTGTTCTTC
CDR3 protein: CSAREEGEKVFF